What follows is one T cell receptor (beta chain) and its context. These data are taken from a study of control samples from healthy donors and cancer patients. After removal of 4 bases from V and 2 bases from J, the junction contained 14 bases not matched to a gene. This CDR3 comprises 18 residues. The germline V gene has CDR1 SGHRS and CDR2 YFSETQ. Clones were sequenced by immunoSEQ multiplex PCR, and TCRdb holds only the in-frame ones, with some missing. In the table there are roughly 400,000 clones, around 90% of which are singletons. Sequencing was performed on PBMCs. The receptor comes from a man in his forties with head and neck cancer. The rearrangement uses TRBV5-1 and TRBJ1-3, with TRBD1 identical over 8 bases. The CDR3 DNA sequence: TGCGCCAGCAGCCCGGGGGGACAGGTCTCGGATACTGGAAACACCATATATTTT. This codes for CASSPGGQVSDTGNTIYF. Based on the CDR3 plus reference TRBV5-1 and TRBJ1-3, the full variable domain is KAGVTQTPRYLIKTRGQQVTLSCSPISGHRSVSWYQQTPGQGLQFLFEYFSETQRNKGNFPGRFSGRQFSNSRSEMNVSTLELGDSALYLCASSPGGQVSDTGNTIYFGEGSWLTVV.